The rows below give T cell receptor beta chains drawn from one sample of a study of human T cells and chemical hapten exposure. TCRdb recomputed calls from the RACE reads with MiXCR, one row per CDR3 protein. The table records about 82,000 distinct CDR3 sequences, 10% to 15% of them present only once. Here the sequenced sample was whole blood, taken in connection with sensitization to the hapten diphenylcyclopropenone (DPC). The receptor set was obtained from a woman between 50 and 59 years old with alopecia areata. Some clones in this sample may be carry-over from other donors' samples. The CDR3 runs from the conserved cysteine through the conserved F or W. D genes are given only for firm matches. A row's size may be missing; if present it is once, few, many or a size class.

D	size	V	J	DNA	CDR3
NA	NA	TRBV27	TRBJ1-2	TGTGCCAGCAGCTGGGACGGCAACTATGGCTACACCTTC	CASSWDGNYGYTF
TRBD1	NA	TRBV12-3/TRBV12-4	TRBJ1-6	TGTGCCAGCAGGACCGGGACAGTCAATTCACCCCTCCACTTT	CASRTGTVNSPLHF
TRBD2	NA	TRBV24-1	TRBJ2-3	TGTGCCACCAGTACTAGCGGGGGAGGGGATACGCAGTATTTT	CATSTSGGGDTQYF
NA	NA	TRBV6-6	TRBJ2-3	TGTGCCAGCAGTTACCGGGGGAGTACAGATACGCAGTATTTT	CASSYRGSTDTQYF
TRBD1	many	TRBV29-1	TRBJ2-2	TGCAGCGTTACCAGGGGGCGGGTGGACACCGGGGAGCTGTTTTTT	CSVTRGRVDTGELFF
TRBD2	few	TRBV2	TRBJ2-3	TGTGCCAGCAGTGTAGCGGGAGAAGGGGATACGCAGTATTTT	CASSVAGEGDTQYF
NA	NA	TRBV21-1	TRBJ2-7	TGTGCCAGCAGCAAAGCCGGGACAGGGGATACCGAGCAGTACTTC	CASSKAGTGDTEQYF
NA	many	TRBV9	TRBJ1-6	TGTGCCAGCTCCAGGGAGGATTCGGGAGAGCGACCCCTCCACTTT	CASSREDSGERPLHF
NA	NA	TRBV5-1	TRBJ2-6	TGCGCCAGCAGCTTGCCTGGGGCCAACGTCCTGACTTTC	CASSLPGANVLTF
NA	few	TRBV6-5	TRBJ1-6	TGTGCCAGCAGTTACAAGGCGAGGGGAGGGAATTCACCCCTCCACTTT	CASSYKARGGNSPLHF
NA	NA	TRBV14	TRBJ2-1	TGTGCCAGCAGCCAAGAACATTGGTATGAGCAGTTCTTC	CASSQEHWYEQFF
TRBD1	few	TRBV5-1	TRBJ2-3	TGCGCCAGCAGCTTGCGGCAGGGGGCAGGAGATACGCAGTATTTT	CASSLRQGAGDTQYF
NA	few	TRBV9	TRBJ2-4	TGTGCCAGCAGCGTAGCCGGGATCGACATTCAGTACTTC	CASSVAGIDIQYF
TRBD2	NA	TRBV7-9	TRBJ2-3	TGTGCCAGCAGCAGAGGACTAGACCTCCCCACAGATACGCAGTATTTT	CASSRGLDLPTDTQYF
NA	NA	TRBV29-1	TRBJ1-2	TGCAGCGTTGACCCCCAGGGAGGATATGGCTACACCTTC	CSVDPQGGYGYTF
NA	NA	TRBV28	TRBJ1-4	TGTGCCGGATGTAGGGGAACTAATGAAAAACTGTTTTTT	CAGCRGTNEKLFF
NA	NA	TRBV6-6	TRBJ1-1	TGTGCCAGCAGTTACTTTACAACAGGGAGGAAAACTGAAGCTTTCTTT	CASSYFTTGRKTEAFF
NA	many	TRBV4-2	TRBJ2-3	TGTGCCAGCAGCCTCTACTCGGGCACAGATACGCAGTATTTT	CASSLYSGTDTQYF